This T cell receptor (beta chain) was sequenced during a study of vaccination effects on CD4 cells after COVID-19. Libraries were prepared by immunoSEQ multiplex PCR; TCRdb keeps only in-frame clonotypes and omits some of them. The profile shows tens of thousands of clones, 77% of them singletons. Ahead of sequencing, the ViraFEST assay grew antigen-specific CD4+ T cells using viral peptide pools. Culture lasted about 10 days before CD4+ T cell isolation. Testing of the vaccine recipients showed negative nucleocapsid antibodies and no prior SARS-CoV-2 infection. To note about this clone: Its antigen remains unidentified.

Germline loops: CDR1 ENHRY, CDR2 SYGVKD. This CDR3 has 14 residues. Deletions cut 0 bases from V and 7 bases from J, with 10 bases between. This rearrangement joins TRBV10-3 to TRBJ1-5; D gene uncertain. The specimen was CD4+ T cells from PBMCs cultured with HCoV-NL63 spike peptides, collected before COVID-19 vaccination. The sequence was obtained from a human donor who received a COVID-19 vaccine. CDR3 sequence: CAISESKGWQPQHF. CDR3 DNA sequence: TGTGCCATCAGTGAGTCTAAGGGATGGCAGCCCCAGCATTTT.